One T cell receptor (beta chain) is described in this entry. The antigen remains undetermined. CDR1 and CDR2 (germline): SGHDT, YYEEEE. The CDR3 is 15 amino acids. Trimming shortened V by 0 bases and J by 5 bases, and 14 bases separated the two germline ends. Stimulation used about 10 ug/mL lysate from CMV-infected fibroblasts. CD40L/CD69 double-negative CD45RO-high memory CD4+ T cells were collected. The record originates from a study of persistence of HIV-infected CD4 T cells. The immunoSEQ assay was version 4, run in survey mode. TCRdb keeps only in-frame clones here, not all; method: immunoSEQ multiplex PCR. The data show 35,000 to 40,000 clones, about 85% seen once.

The sequences come from CD4+ T cells sorted from PBMCs after approximately 18-hour stimulation, collected from a patient who received antiretroviral therapy. This clonotype was sampled from an adult man with HIV who was CMV-seropositive. V and J are TRBV5-6 and TRBJ2-5; perhaps TRBD1 as D (6 bases). In DNA form, the CDR3 reads TGTGCCAGCAGCTTGGCCTTAGCAGGGGTGGAGACCCAGTACTTC. Translating gives CASSLALAGVETQYF.